This passage covers 31 T cell receptor beta chains from one sample sequenced in a study of blood T cell repertoires in COVID-19. The table came from immunoSEQ multiplex PCR; TCRdb's copy has only in-frame clones and leaves some out. The sample has fewer than 85,000 clones, about 90% seen once; the top ten hold roughly 4.4%. The sequencing input was peripheral blood. The receptor set was obtained from a man aged 45-65 years with active COVID-19.

This rearrangement joins TRBV11-2 to TRBJ2-7; possibly TRBD1 for D (6 bases). Germline values: CDR1 SGHAT, CDR2 FQNNGV. Trimming left V 1 base short and J 4 bases short, with 11 bases between. This CDR3 contains 14 residues. The CDR3 nucleotides read TGTGCCAGCAGCTTAGCCCAGGGGATTTACGAGCAGTACTTC. Its translation: CASSLAQGIYEQYF.

The chain recombines TRBV7-2 with TRBJ2-3; weak D call: TRBD1 (5 bases). The CDR3 runs to 13 residues. V was shortened by 1 base and J by 5 bases, with 7 bases between the two germline ends. Looked up from germline, CDR1 is SGHTA and CDR2 is FQGNSA. Here the CDR3 reads CASSLVGVDTQYF. In DNA, the CDR3 is TGTGCCAGCAGCTTAGTAGGGGTAGATACGCAGTATTTT.

The chain recombines TRBV30 with TRBJ1-3, with 7 bases identical to TRBD1. The CDR3 totals 16 residues. The V segment lost 1 base and the J segment 1 base; nucleotides outside the gene matches: 7. Germline values: CDR1 GTSNPN, CDR2 SVGIG (reference sequence). CDR3 residues: CAWSGGTTGSGNTIYF. The CDR3 DNA reads as TGTGCCTGGAGTGGGGGGACGACAGGGTCTGGAAACACCATATATTTT.

The chain links TRBV7-2 to TRBJ2-5; tentatively, D is TRBD2 (6 bases). This CDR3 comprises 15 residues. The V gene lost 3 bases and the J gene lost 4 bases, with 15 bases spanning the gap. Germline-derived CDR1 and CDR2 are SGHTA and FQGNSA. DNA for the CDR3: TGTGCCAGCAGCTTTCAAGCGGGCCAAAGAGAGACCCAGTACTTC. Its translation: CASSFQAGQRETQYF.

The chain links TRBV3-1 (or the pseudogene TRBV3-2) to TRBJ1-6; D is unclear. This CDR3 is built from 14 residues. Germline CDR1 is LGHDT and CDR2 is YNNKEL (reference sequence). V was clipped by 1 base and J by 9 bases, with 10 bases between them. The CDR3 here is CASSQARDVSPLHF. The CDR3 DNA reads TGTGCCAGCAGCCAAGCCCGGGATGTTTCACCCCTCCACTTT.

The chain joins TRBV2 to TRBJ2-2, with D possibly being TRBD2 (7 bases). Germline lookup yields CDR1 SNHLY and CDR2 FYNNEI. This CDR3 has 14 residues. V dropped 6 bases and J dropped 4 bases, with 12 bases sitting between them. The CDR3 is CASSGGPVTGELFF. CDR3 DNA: TGTGCCAGCAGCGGGGGGCCAGTCACCGGGGAGCTGTTTTTT. Supplemented by reference TRBV2 and TRBJ2-2, the full variable domain reads EPEVTQTPSHQVTQMGQEVILRCVPISNHLYFYWYRQILGQKVEFLVSFYNNEISEKSEIFDDQFSVERPDGSNFTLKIRSTKLEDSAMYFCASSGGPVTGELFFGEGSRLTVL.

This sequence joins TRBV4-2 and TRBJ1-5, with a tentative D call TRBD1 (6 bases). Germline CDR1 reads LGHNA; CDR2 reads YNFKEQ. The ends were cut back, 1 base at V and 3 bases at J, with 16 bases in the middle. The CDR3 consists of 17 residues. The CDR3 region is CASSQARDNRINQPQHF. The CDR3 DNA sequence: TGTGCCAGCAGCCAAGCCCGGGACAACAGGATCAATCAGCCCCAGCATTTT.

The V and J genes are TRBV29-1 and TRBJ1-5; 10 bases map to TRBD1. The CDR3 consists of 13 residues. Germline V lookup: CDR1 SQVTM, CDR2 ANQGSEA. The V gene end was trimmed by 4 bases and the J gene end by 5 bases; junction bases not matched to a gene: 2. CDR3 DNA sequence: TGCAGCGTTGGTGGACAGGGGGATCAGCCCCAGCATTTT. Its protein product is CSVGGQGDQPQHF.

The chain has TRBV10-1 and TRBJ1-5, with a weak D call TRBD1 (5 bases). V was pared by 6 bases and J by 10 bases, with 19 bases between. The CDR3 covers 14 residues. Germline V gene data show CDR1 as WNHNN and CDR2 as SYGVQD (reference sequence). The CDR3 sequence: CASRRQIGISPQHF. Written as DNA, the CDR3 is TGCGCCAGCAGGAGACAGATAGGAATCAGCCCCCAGCATTTT.

The chain employs TRBV12-3 or TRBV12-4 and TRBJ2-7, with 7 bases that match TRBD1. This CDR3 region has 12 residues. V was pared by 7 bases and J by 6 bases, with 6 bases of the junction left unmatched. The CDR3, as DNA: TGTGCCAGCACCTTACAGGGGTTCGAGCAGTACTTC. This translates into CASTLQGFEQYF.

For this clone: One end of the junction is discordant with germline, which a read error may explain. V and J are TRBV11-3 and TRBJ2-7, with TRBD1 matching over 9 bases. CDR1 and CDR2 (germline): SGHNT, YENEEA. The CDR3 runs to 17 residues. The CDR3 loop is CASSLSYLGQGSHEQYF. DNA for the CDR3: TGTGCCAGCAGCTTAAGTTATCTGGGACAGGGCTCCCACGAGCAGTACTTC.

The CDR3 here is CSVAWQGSTDTQYF. In nucleotides, the CDR3 is TGCAGCGTTGCCTGGCAGGGTAGTACAGATACGCAGTATTTT. This chain uses TRBV29-1 with TRBJ2-3; D might be TRBD1 (5 bases). Germline CDR1 and CDR2: SQVTM and ANQGSEA. Deletions cut 4 bases from V and 3 bases from J, with 14 bases between. This CDR3 has 14 residues.

The chain recombines TRBV6-6 with TRBJ1-1, with no clear D. The CDR3 is made up of 12 amino acids. Germline-derived CDR1 and CDR2 are MNHNY and SVGAGI (reference sequence). The V end was cut by 8 bases, the J end by 10 bases, with 17 bases between. Here the CDR3 reads CASRDPTVPAFF. CDR3 nucleotides: TGTGCCAGCCGAGATCCGACTGTGCCAGCTTTCTTT.

Remarks on this clone: Other DNA sequences of this sample code for an identical CDR3. CDR3 region: CASSPQGRRTEAFF. CDR3 nucleotide sequence: TGTGCCAGCAGCCCTCAGGGAAGAAGGACTGAAGCTTTCTTT. The V gene is TRBV7-2, the J gene TRBJ1-1; D might be TRBD1 (5 bases). Trimming stripped 5 bases from V and 5 bases from J, with 15 bases between. CDR1 is SGHTA and CDR2 is FQGNSA in the germline V gene. The CDR3 loop spans 14 amino acids. Full variable domain (rest looked up from reference TRBV7-2 and TRBJ1-1): GAGVSQSPSNKVTEKGKDVELRCDPISGHTALYWYRQSLGQGLEFLIYFQGNSAPDKSGLPSDRFSAERTGGSVSTLTIQRTQQEDSAVYLCASSPQGRRTEAFFGQGTRLTVV.

This CDR3 is CASSLGTGGSGEQFF. The CDR3 DNA sequence: TGTGCCAGCAGTTTAGGGACAGGGGGCTCGGGTGAGCAGTTCTTC. This chain joins TRBV27 and TRBJ2-1, with 12 nucleotides matching TRBD1. After removal of 2 bases from V and 9 bases from J, the junction contained 5 bases not matched to a gene. Germline CDR1 reads MNHEY; CDR2 reads SMNVEV (reference sequence). The CDR3 spans 15 residues.

This clone appeared once. V usage is TRBV3-1 (or the pseudogene TRBV3-2) and J usage is TRBJ1-1, with TRBD1 identical over 10 bases. Germline loops: CDR1 LGHDT, CDR2 YNNKEL (reference sequence). This CDR3 has 14 residues. J lost 5 bases, V lost 5 bases, and 5 bases had no gene match. For the CDR3, the DNA is TGTGCCAGCAGCTCCTGGACAGGGGGGACTGAAGCTTTCTTT. As protein: CASSSWTGGTEAFF.

The chain recombines TRBV7-3 with TRBJ2-5; no firm D call. The germline gives CDR1 SGHTA, CDR2 FQGTGA. With 5 bases removed from V and 5 bases from J, the gap between germline ends came to 18 bases. CDR3 length: 15 residues. The CDR3 DNA follows: TGTGCCAGCAGCCTATCCGCCGCAATTCGGGAGACCCAGTACTTC. This gives the protein CASSLSAAIRETQYF.

In this sample, this clone turned up a few times. The chain combines TRBV21-1 with TRBJ2-1; TRBD2 is the table's D call and was not checked against the DNA. TRBV21-1 is recorded as a pseudogene. This CDR3 comprises 16 residues. The CDR3 sequence is CASSIPSGASYNEQFF. The CDR3 coding sequence is TGTGCCAGCAGCATCCCTAGCGGGGCATCCTACAATGAGCAGTTCTTC.

This clone was counted a single time. The V gene is TRBV20-1, the J gene TRBJ1-6; D perhaps matches TRBD1 (5 bases). V was pared by 6 bases and J by 17 bases, with 14 bases between. The CDR3 runs 10 residues. CDR1 and CDR2 (germline): DFQATT, SNEGSKA (reference sequence). CDR3 region: CSADSEEVHF. DNA for the CDR3: TGCAGTGCCGACAGCGAGGAAGTCCACTTT.

The chain links TRBV11-2 to TRBJ1-2; D is uncertain. The length of the CDR3 is 13 residues. V lost 0 bases and J 1 base, leaving 3 bases between the germline ends. From germline, CDR1 is SGHAT and CDR2 FQNNGV. CDR3 in DNA: TGTGCCAGCAGCTTAGAATATAACTATGGCTACACCTTC. It is translated as CASSLEYNYGYTF.

J is TRBJ2-2 and V is TRBV27; D might be TRBD1 (6 bases). V was clipped by 0 bases and J by 3 bases, with 14 bases between them. CDR3 length equals 17 residues. From germline, CDR1 is MNHEY and CDR2 SMNVEV (reference sequence). CDR3 protein: CASSLSWDTQYTGELFF. Here the CDR3 DNA reads TGTGCCAGCAGTTTATCTTGGGACACACAATACACCGGGGAGCTGTTTTTT.

The genes are TRBV19 and TRBJ2-7; 10 bases map to TRBD1. The V gene's germline CDR1 is LNHDA and CDR2 SQIVND (reference sequence). The CDR3 loop spans 15 amino acids. With 4 bases clipped from V and 4 bases from J, the junction kept 7 bases outside the gene matches. The CDR3 spells CASSRAGQGKYEQYF. CDR3 DNA sequence: TGTGCCAGTAGTAGGGCGGGACAGGGGAAATACGAGCAGTACTTC.

The chain has TRBV7-2 and TRBJ2-3; TRBD2 aligns across 8 bases. J gave up 1 base and V 5 bases, and 5 bases lay outside the gene matches. CDR1 SGHTA and CDR2 FQGNSA come from the germline V gene. The CDR3 runs to 15 residues. The CDR3 coding sequence is TGTGCCAGCAGCCAAACAGCGGGAGGCACAGATACGCAGTATTTT. This codes for CASSQTAGGTDTQYF.

This rearrangement joins TRBV28 to TRBJ1-2; 7 nucleotides agree with TRBD1. CDR1 and CDR2 from the germline V gene are MDHEN and SYDVKM. This CDR3 region has 13 residues. Losses at the gene ends were 7 bases for V and 8 bases for J; bases not matched to a gene: 10. CDR3: CASTSATGAGYTF. CDR3 in DNA: TGTGCCAGCACTTCGGCCACAGGGGCCGGCTACACCTTC.

This chain links TRBV27 with TRBJ1-2; the D gene is possibly TRBD1 (5 bases). Trimming took off 0 bases at V and 3 bases at J, with 14 bases between the two ends. CDR3 length equals 16 residues. Per the germline V gene, CDR1 is MNHEY and CDR2 is SMNVEV (reference sequence). The CDR3 DNA follows: TGTGCCAGCAGTTTATCTGCGGAGGGGTTCTACTATGGCTACACCTTC. Protein product: CASSLSAEGFYYGYTF.

V gene TRBV28 combines with J gene TRBJ1-1, with 8 positions matching TRBD1. Germline values: CDR1 MDHEN, CDR2 SYDVKM. The J segment lost 0 bases and the V segment lost 5 bases, leaving 8 bases of the junction unmatched. This CDR3 contains 16 residues. The DNA of the CDR3 is TGTGCCAGCAGTCCCAACGGACAGGGACTGAACACTGAAGCTTTCTTT. It translates to CASSPNGQGLNTEAFF.

The rearrangement uses TRBV6-6 and TRBJ1-2; 7 bases match TRBD1. Germline V gene lookup returns CDR1 MNHNY and CDR2 SVGAGI (reference sequence). With V trimmed by 2 bases and J by 4 bases, 10 bases remained unmatched. The CDR3 has 16 amino acids. CDR3 in DNA: TGTGCCAGCAGTTACCTCCCTACAGACAGGGTCTATGGCTACACCTTC. Amino acid sequence: CASSYLPTDRVYGYTF.

The table lists this clone with a few counts. The chain carries TRBV3-1 (or the pseudogene TRBV3-2) and TRBJ1-1; D unclear. CDR3 length: 15 residues. Germline V gene data show CDR1 as LGHDT and CDR2 as YNNKEL (reference sequence). V was pared by 6 bases and J by 4 bases, with 18 bases between. For the CDR3, the DNA is TGTGCCAGCAGTCGTCTCCTGGGAGGAGGCACTGAAGCTTTCTTT. The encoded protein is CASSRLLGGGTEAFF.

The genes are TRBV18 and TRBJ1-6; the match to TRBD1 covers 10 bases. The CDR3 has 16 amino acids. CDR1 is KGHSH, CDR2 LQKENI, per germline. V was pared by 5 bases and J by 7 bases, with 8 bases of the junction left unmatched. CDR3 DNA: TGTGCCAGCTCATTTGGACAGGGGGGAGCCAATTCACCCCTCCACTTT. Translation: CASSFGQGGANSPLHF.

The CDR3 DNA sequence: TGTGCCAGCAGCCCCGCCAGGAGGACCGGGGAGCTGTTTTTT. This gives the protein CASSPARRTGELFF. The chain carries TRBV7-9 and TRBJ2-2; D is perhaps TRBD2 (5 bases). V lost 5 bases and J 5 bases, leaving 12 bases between the germline ends. Germline CDR1 SEHNR, CDR2 FQNEAQ (reference sequence). The CDR3 has 14 residues.

The J gene is TRBJ1-1, the V gene TRBV28; no definite D call. This CDR3 has 13 residues. The V gene lost 2 bases and the J gene lost 5 bases, with 9 bases spanning the gap. Germline V gives CDR1 MDHEN, CDR2 SYDVKM. The CDR3 protein is CASSLVPRTEAFF. The CDR3 DNA sequence: TGTGCCAGCAGTTTAGTTCCCCGGACTGAAGCTTTCTTT.